This T cell receptor (beta chain) came from a study of blood T cell repertoires in COVID-19. Background on the study: There were acute and convalescent COVID-19 samples, and they came from the United States, Italy and Spain. Sources were T cells, B-cell-depleted T cells, or PBMCs; the material itself was cDNA or gDNA.

Trimming took 2 bases from V and 4 from J, leaving 6 bases between them. Germline V CDR1 and CDR2: KGHSH, LQKENI. The CDR3 runs to 13 residues. Per the original data handling: Nucleated cell counts were estimated from reference gene primer amplification. Assay: immunoSEQ multiplex PCR; the TCRdb copy retains only in-frame clones and omits some. V and J calls and clone size come straight from that table; D and trimming were deduced from the DNA. The sample records 150,000 to 200,000 clones, approximately 88% being singletons. Seattle-derived patients entered the study during active infection and were followed longitudinally.

This chain links TRBV18 with TRBJ1-3; D perhaps matches TRBD1 (5 bases). The TCR was taken from a woman between 40 and 50 years old with COVID-19, enrolled during active disease. The specimen sequenced was peripheral blood. CDR3 sequence: CASSPDRGNTIYF. DNA for the CDR3: TGTGCCAGCTCACCAGACAGAGGAAACACCATATATTTT.